The 9 T cell receptor beta chains below come from one sample, sequenced in a study of vaccination and CD4 T cells after COVID-19. The study sequenced cultured CD4+ T cell DNA using the Oncomine TCR Beta short-read assay. TCRdb called the PCR reads again in MiXCR, with one record for every CDR3 protein. The sample lists about 16,000 distinct CDR3 sequences, 45% to 65% seen once, with approximately 9.1% in the top ten. The treatment is: approximately nine-day PBMC culture with coronavirus spike peptide pools or control peptides (ViraFEST assay). These receptors have no known antigen. The sequenced sample consisted of CD4+ T cells from blood, cultured in vitro. Source of these receptors: a human donor who had recovered from COVID-19.

V is TRBV2 and J is TRBJ1-6; 7 nucleotides align to TRBD1. V lost 2 bases to trimming and J lost 4 bases; unmatched junction nucleotides: 14. The germline V gene has CDR1 SNHLY and CDR2 FYNNEI. The CDR3 extends over 19 amino acids. CDR3 amino acids: CASSERLQGRPTYNSPLHF. The CDR3 DNA follows: TGTGCCAGCAGTGAAAGGTTACAGGGGCGTCCCACTTATAATTCACCCCTCCACTTT.

The rearrangement links TRBV4-1 to TRBJ1-2; 7 bases map to TRBD1. The CDR3 totals 16 residues. CDR1 MGHRA and CDR2 YSYEKL come from the germline V gene. J gave up 2 bases and V 1 base, and 7 bases lay outside the gene matches. CDR3: CASSQVLPGQNYGYTF. CDR3 DNA sequence: TGCGCCAGCAGCCAAGTGCTACCGGGACAGAACTATGGCTACACCTTC.

The chain employs TRBV6-1 and TRBJ2-3; D is ambiguous. Per the germline V gene, CDR1 is MNHNS and CDR2 is SASEGT. V was pared by 6 bases and J by 2 bases, with 3 bases between. The length of the CDR3 is 11 residues. Here the CDR3 reads CASSSTDTQYF. In nucleotides, the CDR3 is TGTGCCAGCAGCTCCACAGATACGCAGTATTTT.

The chain joins TRBV6-5 to TRBJ1-5; D unclear. Germline values: CDR1 MNHEY, CDR2 SVGAGI. CDR3 size: 15 residues. V lost 2 bases and J lost 1, with 9 bases in between. The CDR3 protein is CASSYIAESNQPQHF. The CDR3 coding sequence is TGTGCCAGCAGTTACATTGCAGAAAGCAATCAGCCCCAGCATTTT.

V is TRBV5-1 and J is TRBJ1-2; weak D call: TRBD1 (5 bases). V dropped 2 bases and J dropped 2 bases, with 7 bases sitting between them. The CDR3 sequence is 13 residues long. Germline CDR1 reads SGHRS; CDR2 reads YFSETQ. CDR3 protein: CASSFRVNYGYTF. The CDR3 coding sequence is TGCGCCAGCAGCTTCAGGGTAAACTATGGCTACACCTTC. The complete variable domain, with remaining parts taken from reference TRBV5-1 and TRBJ1-2, reads KAGVTQTPRYLIKTRGQQVTLSCSPISGHRSVSWYQQTPGQGLQFLFEYFSETQRNKGNFPGRFSGRQFSNSRSEMNVSTLELGDSALYLCASSFRVNYGYTFGSGTRLTVV.

A single count supports this clonotype. The V gene is TRBV12-5, the J gene TRBJ1-2; D is uncertain. CDR1 is LGHNT and CDR2 is FRNRAP in the germline V gene. The CDR3 has 13 residues. Trimming stripped 5 bases from V and 4 bases from J, with 11 bases between. CDR3 in DNA: TGTGCTAGTGGTCTCCCAAGGGTCTATGGCTACACCTTC. This codes for CASGLPRVYGYTF.

This clonotype was detected only a few times. This chain joins TRBV25-1 and TRBJ2-7, with D perhaps matching TRBD2 (6 bases). Germline CDR1 reads MGHDK; CDR2 reads SYGVNS. The CDR3 runs 15 residues. V lost 6 bases to trimming and J lost 0 bases, with 15 bases between them. The CDR3 region has the DNA TGTGCCAGCAGGTCAGCGGGTGCTAGCTCCTACGAGCAGTACTTC. Translation gives CASRSAGASSYEQYF.

This chain's CDR3 is CATRSTRGRGEQFF. The CDR3 nucleotides read TGTGCCACCAGGTCGACCAGGGGGCGCGGTGAGCAGTTCTTC. The J gene is TRBJ2-1, the V gene TRBV24-1; 8 bases are a match to TRBD1. From germline, CDR1 is KGHDR and CDR2 SFDVKD. This CDR3 spans 14 amino acids. J was trimmed by 9 bases and V by 7 bases; bases with no gene match: 10.

This clonotype was counted only a few times. The chain couples TRBV20-1 to TRBJ2-1, with 7 bases identical to TRBD2. The CDR3 has 16 amino acids. The germline CDR1 and CDR2 sequences are DFQATT and SNEGSKA (reference sequence). V lost 6 bases and J lost 3; bases outside the gene matches: 14. CDR3 sequence: CSAVHASSGYYNEQFF. The DNA for the CDR3 is TGCAGTGCAGTGCACGCCTCTAGCGGATACTACAATGAGCAGTTCTTC.